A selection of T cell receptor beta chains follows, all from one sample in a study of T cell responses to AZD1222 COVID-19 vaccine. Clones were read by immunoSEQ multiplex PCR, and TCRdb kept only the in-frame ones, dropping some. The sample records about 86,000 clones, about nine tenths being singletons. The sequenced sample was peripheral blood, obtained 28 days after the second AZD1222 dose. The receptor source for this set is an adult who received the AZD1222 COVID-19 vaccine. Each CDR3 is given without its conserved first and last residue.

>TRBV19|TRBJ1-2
ASSYRADGYT
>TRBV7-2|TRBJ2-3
ASSQDRGRDTQY
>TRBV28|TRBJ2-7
ASSFPATYEQY
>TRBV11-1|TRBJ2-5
ASSLAGIQETQY
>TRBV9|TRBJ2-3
ASSVGTSGGASTDTQY
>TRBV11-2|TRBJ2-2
ASSPGASTGELF
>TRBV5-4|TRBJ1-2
ASSLGDRDYGYT
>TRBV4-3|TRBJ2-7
ASSQDYPGYYEQY
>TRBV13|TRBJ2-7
ASSVDRGYEQY
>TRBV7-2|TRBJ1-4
ASSLGQGEKLF
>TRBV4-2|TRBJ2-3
ASSLRQPTDTQY
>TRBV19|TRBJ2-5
ASSIRGSRETQY
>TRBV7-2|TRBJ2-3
ASSRGRDEFTQY
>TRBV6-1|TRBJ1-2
ASSEARVRVSRNYGYT
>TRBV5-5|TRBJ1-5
ASSLMGDGNQPQH
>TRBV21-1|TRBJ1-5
ASSKRLISNQPQH
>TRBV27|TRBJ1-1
ASRGVNTEAF
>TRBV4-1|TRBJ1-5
ASSQVEGADNQPQH
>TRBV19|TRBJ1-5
ASSIVRAASSNQPQH
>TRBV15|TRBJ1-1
ATSDRTGGNTEAF
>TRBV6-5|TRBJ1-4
ASSPTGALNEKLF
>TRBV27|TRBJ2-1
ASKWGAGRNEQF
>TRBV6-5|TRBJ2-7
ASRKRATFYEQY
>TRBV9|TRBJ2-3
ASSPSGASRTDTQY
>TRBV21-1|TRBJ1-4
ASSKVVAKREKLF
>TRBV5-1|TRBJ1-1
ASSLEPSNTEAF
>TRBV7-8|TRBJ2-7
ASSLGYGYEQY
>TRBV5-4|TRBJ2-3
ASSLDVHGSRTDTQY
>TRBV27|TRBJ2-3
ASSFVGGTDTQY
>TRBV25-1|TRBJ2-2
ASRPNTGELF
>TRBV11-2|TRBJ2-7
ASSDQGYEQY
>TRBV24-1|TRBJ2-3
ATSAPGTDTQY
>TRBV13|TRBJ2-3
ASSLGLWGVDTQY
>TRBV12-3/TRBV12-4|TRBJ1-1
ASSLSLLEAF
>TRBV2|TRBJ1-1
ASRRDSGNTEAF
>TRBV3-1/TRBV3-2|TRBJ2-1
ASSGISYNEQF
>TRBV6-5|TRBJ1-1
ASSNMGQNTEAF
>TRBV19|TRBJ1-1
ASRRIFTEAF
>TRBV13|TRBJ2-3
ASRQRYLTDTQY
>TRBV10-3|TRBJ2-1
AIQDYNEQF
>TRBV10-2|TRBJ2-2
ASSEYAGNTGELF
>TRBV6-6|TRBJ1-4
ASRLDRTF
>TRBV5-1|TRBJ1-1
ASSRGQGIAEAF
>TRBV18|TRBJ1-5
ASSRGQGDQPQH
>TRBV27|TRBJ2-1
ASRRGVRSYNEQF
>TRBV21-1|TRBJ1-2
ASSKVGAGVTYGYT